A selection of T cell receptor beta chains follows, all from one sample in a study of CD8 T cells in cerebrospinal fluid in Alzheimer's disease. From its re-call of the 10x single-cell sequencing reads, TCRdb lists each CDR3 protein once, without DNA. The sample data list some 500 distinct CDR3 sequences. The sequenced material came from cerebrospinal fluid. The receptors originated from a human donor with Alzheimer's disease. CDR3s include the opening cysteine and the closing phenylalanine or tryptophan. The order of the fields is V gene, J gene, clone size, CDR3 protein. Where a row states a size, it is once, few, many or the class of an expanded clone; other rows omit it.

TRBV2	TRBJ2-3	large	CASRKDRPTSTDTQYF
TRBV19	TRBJ2-7	medium-sized	CASSNSGEQYF
TRBV27	TRBJ1-2	medium-sized	CASRGDFYGYTF
TRBV7-9	TRBJ2-7	large	CASSFSRGEDEQYF
TRBV6-5	TRBJ1-6	large	CASRRGTASSYNSPLHF
TRBV6-6	TRBJ2-1	large	CASTNSRASSYNEQFF
TRBV5-4	TRBJ1-6	medium-sized	CASSIELSSYNSPLHF
TRBV20-1	TRBJ2-5	large	CSARDLGRANQETQYF
TRBV5-1	TRBJ2-5	large	CASSLDGTSEETQYF
TRBV10-3	TRBJ1-6	.	CAIRQGIDNSPLHF
TRBV20-1	TRBJ2-3	large	CSATGTSGTPGDTQYF
TRBV4-2	TRBJ2-7	.	CASSQGHRDSSYEQYF
TRBV6-5	TRBJ2-7	medium-sized	CASAVGRANYEQYF
TRBV6-5	TRBJ1-1	large	CASSSDYTEAFF
TRBV12-3/TRBV12-4	TRBJ1-6	.	CASRRTGSPLHF
TRBV6-5	TRBJ2-3	large	CASTPTSHHTDTQYF
TRBV3-1	TRBJ2-5	large	CASSQGDAQETQYF
TRBV5-4	TRBJ1-3	.	CASSLGSPGITGNTIYF
TRBV6-5	TRBJ1-1	medium-sized	CASSKTGIRTEAFF
TRBV5-4	TRBJ2-3	.	CASALGEDTQYF
TRBV30	TRBJ2-6	large	CAWRGSWANVLTF
TRBV12-3/TRBV12-4	TRBJ2-3	large	CASSQASLTDTQYF
TRBV7-9	TRBJ2-2	medium-sized	CASSLDLTGGTGELFF
TRBV3-1	TRBJ2-2	.	CASSRGRLAANTGELFF
TRBV3-1	TRBJ1-1	large	CASSYRHQNTEAFF
TRBV5-6	TRBJ2-3	medium-sized	CASSLYWWGGNSDTQYF
TRBV7-9	TRBJ2-7	.	CASSFNEGLEQYF
TRBV7-9	TRBJ1-5	medium-sized	CASSLTPQGEYSNQPQHF
TRBV30	TRBJ1-6	medium-sized	CAWSVGTASPLHF
TRBV12-3/TRBV12-4	TRBJ1-1	large	CASTPGKEAFF
TRBV30	TRBJ2-6	medium-sized	CAWRGQGGVLSGANVLTF
TRBV6-2/TRBV6-3	TRBJ2-7	large	CASRGTGRTYEQYF
TRBV18	TRBJ1-1	medium-sized	CASSLGGSGSYEAFF